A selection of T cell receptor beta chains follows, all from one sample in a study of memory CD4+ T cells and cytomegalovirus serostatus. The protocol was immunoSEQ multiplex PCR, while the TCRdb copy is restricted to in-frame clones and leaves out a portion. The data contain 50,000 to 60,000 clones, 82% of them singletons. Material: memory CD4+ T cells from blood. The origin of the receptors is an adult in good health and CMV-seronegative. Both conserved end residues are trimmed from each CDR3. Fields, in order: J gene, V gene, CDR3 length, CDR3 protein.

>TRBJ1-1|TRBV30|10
AWAEVGTEAF
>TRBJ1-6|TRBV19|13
ASSITGVKNSPLH
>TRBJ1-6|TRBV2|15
ASSDGRPGTYNSPLH
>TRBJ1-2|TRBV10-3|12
AISGTDLGVGYT
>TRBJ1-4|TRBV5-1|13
ASSEAKRLGEKLF
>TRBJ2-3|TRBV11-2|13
ASSFQAGGTDTQY
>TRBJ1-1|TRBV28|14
ASTRDGLRGTAEAF
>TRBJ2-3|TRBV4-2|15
ASSKSAGARRTDTQY
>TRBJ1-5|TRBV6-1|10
AIRDSNQPQH
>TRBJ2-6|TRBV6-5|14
ASSYSRAAGANVLT
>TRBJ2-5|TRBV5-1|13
ASQLRGAEQETQY
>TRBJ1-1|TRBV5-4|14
ASSFDRGIMNTEAF
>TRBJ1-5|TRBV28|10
ATQAGNQPQH
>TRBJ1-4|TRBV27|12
ASSLSIRGEKLF
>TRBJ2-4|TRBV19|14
ASSIIAGGSKNIQY
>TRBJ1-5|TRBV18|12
ASSAVAGNQPQH
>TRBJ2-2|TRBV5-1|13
ASSLDSPNTGELF
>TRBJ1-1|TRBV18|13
ASSPLGGSNTEAF
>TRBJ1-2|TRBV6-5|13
ASSYVGKGLQGYT
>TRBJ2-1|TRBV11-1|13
ASSSYGSSYNEQF
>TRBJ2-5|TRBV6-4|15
ASSDSVRGQGGETQY
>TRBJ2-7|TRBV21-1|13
ASSRLAGVPYEQY
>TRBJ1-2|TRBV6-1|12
ASNPSGGGYGYT
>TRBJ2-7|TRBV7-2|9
ASSTGWEQY
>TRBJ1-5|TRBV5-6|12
ASSLQGNNQPQH
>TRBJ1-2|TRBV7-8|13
ASSLTVTANYGYT
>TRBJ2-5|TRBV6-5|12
ASIGNEGGETQY
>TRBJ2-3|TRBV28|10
ASRQSTDTQY
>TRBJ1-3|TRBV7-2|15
ASSLGFRQGLGNTIY
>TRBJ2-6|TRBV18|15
ASSPRGQHSGANVLT
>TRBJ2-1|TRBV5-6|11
ASSGVGGTEQF
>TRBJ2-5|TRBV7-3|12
ASSRGTGGETQY
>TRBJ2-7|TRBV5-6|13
ASSHRQKVSYEQY
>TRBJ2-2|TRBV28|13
ASRVPGLRTGELF
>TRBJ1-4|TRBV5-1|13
ASSLGQEVNEKLF
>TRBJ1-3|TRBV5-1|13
ASSLAGDTGNTIY
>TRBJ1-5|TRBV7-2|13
ASSSGLDSNQPQH
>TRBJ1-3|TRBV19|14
ASSRGTGRSGNTIY
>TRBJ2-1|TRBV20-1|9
SAAGVNEQF
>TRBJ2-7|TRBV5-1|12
ASSLGTGLGEQY
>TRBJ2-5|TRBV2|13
ASSPGLHGAETQY
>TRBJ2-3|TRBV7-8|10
ASSSNTDTQY
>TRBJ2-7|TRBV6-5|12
ASSSLTGPYEQY
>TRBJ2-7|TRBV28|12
ASSSPALTYEQY
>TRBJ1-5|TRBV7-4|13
ASRNPFGCNQPQH
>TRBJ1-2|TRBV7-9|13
ASSLGQGGGYGYT
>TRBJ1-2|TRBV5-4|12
ASSSTGGAVGYT
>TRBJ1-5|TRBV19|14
ASSIDRAGGNQPQH
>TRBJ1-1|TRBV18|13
ASSPLKAVNTEAF
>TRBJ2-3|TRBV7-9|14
ASSLSLAGGPDTQY
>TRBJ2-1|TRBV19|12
ASSISREYHEQF
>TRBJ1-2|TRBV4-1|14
ASTTSLGAANYGYT
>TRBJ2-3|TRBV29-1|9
SVDSGDTQY
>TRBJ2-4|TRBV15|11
ATSRDLGGIQY
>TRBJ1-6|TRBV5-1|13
ASSLLGTENSPLH
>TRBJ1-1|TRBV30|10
AWNPRGTEAF
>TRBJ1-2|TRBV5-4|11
ASNRGGSYGYT
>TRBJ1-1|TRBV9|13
ASSLGTLGNTEAF
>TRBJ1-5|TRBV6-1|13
ASSVGQVFNQPQH
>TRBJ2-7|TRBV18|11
ASSQMDGYEQY